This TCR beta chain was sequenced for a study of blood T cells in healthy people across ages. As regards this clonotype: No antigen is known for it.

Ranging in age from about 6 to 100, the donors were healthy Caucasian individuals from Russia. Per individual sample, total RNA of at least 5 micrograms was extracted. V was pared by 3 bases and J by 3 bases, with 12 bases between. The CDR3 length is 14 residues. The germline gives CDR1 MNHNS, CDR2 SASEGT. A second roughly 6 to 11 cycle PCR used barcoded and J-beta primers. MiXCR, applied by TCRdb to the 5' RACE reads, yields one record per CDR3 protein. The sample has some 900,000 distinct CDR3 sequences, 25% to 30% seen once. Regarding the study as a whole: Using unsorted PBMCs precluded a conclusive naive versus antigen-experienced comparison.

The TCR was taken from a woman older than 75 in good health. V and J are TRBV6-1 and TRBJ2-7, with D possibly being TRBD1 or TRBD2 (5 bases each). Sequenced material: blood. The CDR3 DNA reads TGTGCCAGCAGTGAGGGACCGACCTTCTACGAGCAGTACTTC. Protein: CASSEGPTFYEQYF.